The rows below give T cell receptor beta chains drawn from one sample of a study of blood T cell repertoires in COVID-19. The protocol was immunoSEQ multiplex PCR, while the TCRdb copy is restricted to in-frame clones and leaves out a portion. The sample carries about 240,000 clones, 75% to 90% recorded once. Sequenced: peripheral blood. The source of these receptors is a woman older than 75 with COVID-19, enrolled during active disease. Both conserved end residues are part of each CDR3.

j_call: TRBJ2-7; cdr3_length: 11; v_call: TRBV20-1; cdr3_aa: CSAKREYEQYF
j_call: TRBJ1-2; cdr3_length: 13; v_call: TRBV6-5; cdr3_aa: CASRPQGVGGYTF
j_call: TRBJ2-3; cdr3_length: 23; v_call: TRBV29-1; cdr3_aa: CSVAGTGGTRLAGWFVSTDTQYF
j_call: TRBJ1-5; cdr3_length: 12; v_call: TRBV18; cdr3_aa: CASSGRNQPQHF
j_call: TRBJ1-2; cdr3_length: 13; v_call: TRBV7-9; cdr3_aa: CASSLLEGKGYTF
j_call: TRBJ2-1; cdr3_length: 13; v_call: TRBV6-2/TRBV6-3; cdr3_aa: CASSYEGDNEQFF
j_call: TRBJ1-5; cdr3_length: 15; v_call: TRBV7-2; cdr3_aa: CASSLDTGGNQPQHF
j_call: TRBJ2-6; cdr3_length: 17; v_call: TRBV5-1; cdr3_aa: CASSWDTIVSGANVLTF
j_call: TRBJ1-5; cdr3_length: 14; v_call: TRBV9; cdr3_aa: CASSVGSGVQPQHF
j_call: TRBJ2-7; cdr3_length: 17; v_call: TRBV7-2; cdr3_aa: CASSLGGASLAAYEQYF
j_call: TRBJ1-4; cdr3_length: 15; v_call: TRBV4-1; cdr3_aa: CASSQRGASNEKLFF
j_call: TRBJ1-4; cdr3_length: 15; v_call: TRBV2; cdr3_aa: CASRRAGATNEKLFF
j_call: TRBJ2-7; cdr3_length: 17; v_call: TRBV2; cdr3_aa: CASVRAGGQVSSYEQYF
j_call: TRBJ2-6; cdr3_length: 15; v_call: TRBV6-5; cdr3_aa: CASSYVYTGANVLTF
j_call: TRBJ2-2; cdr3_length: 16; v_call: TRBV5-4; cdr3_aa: CASSTNREKNTGELFF
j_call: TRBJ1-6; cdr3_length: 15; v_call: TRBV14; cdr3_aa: CASSQATFLTSPLHF
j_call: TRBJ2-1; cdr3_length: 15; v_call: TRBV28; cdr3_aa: CASSLRDRANNEQFF
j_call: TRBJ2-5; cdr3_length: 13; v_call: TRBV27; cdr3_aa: CASTRRQGTAQYF
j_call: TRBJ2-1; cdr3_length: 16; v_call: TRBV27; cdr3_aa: CASSRPLGTGSREQFF
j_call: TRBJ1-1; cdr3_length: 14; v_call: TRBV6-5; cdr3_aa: CASRTGIGGTEAFF
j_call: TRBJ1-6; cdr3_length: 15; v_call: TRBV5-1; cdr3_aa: CASSSFDRENSPLHF
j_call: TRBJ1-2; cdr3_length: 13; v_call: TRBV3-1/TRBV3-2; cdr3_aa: CASSQAANYGYTF
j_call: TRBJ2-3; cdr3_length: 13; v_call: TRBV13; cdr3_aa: CASSGGAGNTQYF
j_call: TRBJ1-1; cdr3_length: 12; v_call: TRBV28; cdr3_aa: CASSLRQASAFF
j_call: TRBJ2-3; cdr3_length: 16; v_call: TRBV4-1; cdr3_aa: CASSRSTSGGADTQYF
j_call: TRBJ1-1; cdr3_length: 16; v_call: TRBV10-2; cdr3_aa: CASSEPPPGVNTEAFF
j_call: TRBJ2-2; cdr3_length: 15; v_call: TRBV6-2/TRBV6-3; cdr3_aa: CASTPTGGGTGELFF
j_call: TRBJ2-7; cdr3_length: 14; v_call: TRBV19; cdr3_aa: CASSIDSDSYEQYF
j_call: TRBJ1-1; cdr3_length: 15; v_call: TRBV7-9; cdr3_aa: CASSSRQGMNTEAFF
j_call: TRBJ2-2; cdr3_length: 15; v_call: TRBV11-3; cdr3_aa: CASSFGRGNTGELFF
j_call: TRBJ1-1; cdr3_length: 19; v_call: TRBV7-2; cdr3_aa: CASSLFSGRLRDWGTEAFF
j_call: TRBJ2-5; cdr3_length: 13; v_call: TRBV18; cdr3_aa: CASSFGRGETQYF
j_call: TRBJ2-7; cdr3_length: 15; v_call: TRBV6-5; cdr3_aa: CASSYSGLAGNEQYF
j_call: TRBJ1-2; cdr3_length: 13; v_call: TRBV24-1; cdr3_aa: CATSPQGNYGYTF
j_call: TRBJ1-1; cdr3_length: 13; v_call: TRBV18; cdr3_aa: CASSQGGNTEAFF
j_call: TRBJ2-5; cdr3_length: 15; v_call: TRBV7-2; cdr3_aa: CASSLVRGMGETQYF
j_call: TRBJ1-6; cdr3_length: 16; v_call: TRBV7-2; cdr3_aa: CASSERQGRYNSPLHF
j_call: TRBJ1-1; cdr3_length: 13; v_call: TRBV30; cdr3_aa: CASATGPNTEAFF
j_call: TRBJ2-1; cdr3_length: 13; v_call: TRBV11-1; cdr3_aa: CASSLGLDNEQFF
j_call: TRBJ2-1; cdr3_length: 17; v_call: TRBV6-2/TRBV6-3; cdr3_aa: CASSYEGTSGKDREQFF
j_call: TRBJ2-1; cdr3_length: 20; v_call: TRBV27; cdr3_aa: CASSYLPGLAGSTGGNEQFF
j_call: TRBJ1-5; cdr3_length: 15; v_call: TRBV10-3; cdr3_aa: CAISGGDSSNQPQHF
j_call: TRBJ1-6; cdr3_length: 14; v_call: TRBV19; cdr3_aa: CASSNMRGNSPLHF
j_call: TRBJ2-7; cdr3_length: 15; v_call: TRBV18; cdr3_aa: CASSPLQGSSGEQYF
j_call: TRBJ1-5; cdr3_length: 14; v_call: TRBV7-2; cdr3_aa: CASSLGREGQPQHF
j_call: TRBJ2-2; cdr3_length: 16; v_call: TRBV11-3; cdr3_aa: CASSSEGRDDTGELFF
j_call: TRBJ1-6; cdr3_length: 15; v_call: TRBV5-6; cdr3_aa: CASSQDRLNNSPLHF
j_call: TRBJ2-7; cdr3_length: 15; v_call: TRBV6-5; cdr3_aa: CASSYRLAGGYEQYF
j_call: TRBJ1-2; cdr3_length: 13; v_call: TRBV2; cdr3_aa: CASSEEGSYGYTF
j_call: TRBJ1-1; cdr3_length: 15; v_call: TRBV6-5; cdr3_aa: CASSRADRRNTEAFF
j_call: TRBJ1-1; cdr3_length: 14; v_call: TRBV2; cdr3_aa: CASTLTGLNTEAFF
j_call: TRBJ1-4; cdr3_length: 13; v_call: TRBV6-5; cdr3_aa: CASSYSSDEKLFF
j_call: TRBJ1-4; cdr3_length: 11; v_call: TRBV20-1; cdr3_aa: CSSQSNEKLFF
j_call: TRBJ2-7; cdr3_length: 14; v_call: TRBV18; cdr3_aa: CASSPVSASYEQYF
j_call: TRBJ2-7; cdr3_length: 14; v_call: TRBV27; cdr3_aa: CASSFLGSPGKQYF
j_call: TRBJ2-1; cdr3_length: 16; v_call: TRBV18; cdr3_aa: CASSPSASGSGNEQFF
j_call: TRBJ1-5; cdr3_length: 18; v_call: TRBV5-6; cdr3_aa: CASSLTGSVHYSNQPQHF
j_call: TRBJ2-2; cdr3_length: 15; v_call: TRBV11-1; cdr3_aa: CASSISGTGGGELFF
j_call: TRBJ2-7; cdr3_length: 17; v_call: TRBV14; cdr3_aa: CASSLCSPTGGRNEQYF